Listed below are T cell receptor beta chains from one sample, sequenced in a study of T-cell memory formation after mild COVID-19. TCRdb re-analysed the 5' RACE reads in MiXCR, keeping a single row per CDR3 protein. The data hold roughly 400,000 distinct CDR3 sequences, with roughly 24% observed a single time. Sequencing used PBMCs or a T cell subset sorted from them (not recorded which). Receptors originate from an adult woman who had mild COVID-19 (a few samples of this study predate the infection). Cell type and time point are not known. Each CDR3 is given with its conserved first and last residue. Each record gives: clone size, J gene, CDR3 length, V gene, D gene, CDR3 protein, CDR3 DNA. A D gene is named only where the DNA matches it firmly. The size field is filled for only some rows; it gives once, few, many or a size class.

-,TRBJ1-1,14,TRBV4-1,-,CASSQDERGTEAFF,TGCGCCAGCAGCCAAGATGAAAGGGGCACTGAAGCTTTCTTT
few,TRBJ1-1,15,TRBV4-1,-,CASSQSLQSSTEAFF,TGCGCCAGCAGCCAGTCACTCCAGTCTTCCACTGAAGCTTTCTTT
few,TRBJ2-7,13,TRBV6-1,-,CASSKDLDYEQYF,TGTGCCAGCAGTAAGGACCTGGACTACGAGCAGTACTTC
-,TRBJ2-1,15,TRBV7-2,TRBD1,CASSSRDRLYNEQFF,TGTGCCAGCAGCTCGCGGGACAGGCTATACAATGAGCAGTTCTTC
few,TRBJ2-7,13,TRBV27,-,CASSSGTQYEQYF,TGTGCCAGCAGTTCCGGGACACAATACGAGCAGTACTTC
-,TRBJ1-2,15,TRBV9,TRBD1,CASSGYGQGIYGYTF,TGTGCCAGCAGCGGGTACGGACAGGGGATCTATGGCTACACCTTC
few,TRBJ1-1,14,TRBV20-1,-,CSARDNRPSTEAFF,TGCAGTGCTAGAGATAATCGTCCGTCCACTGAAGCTTTCTTT
many,TRBJ1-1,13,TRBV20-1,-,CSASPGGATEAFF,TGCAGTGCTTCCCCCGGGGGGGCCACTGAAGCTTTCTTT
-,TRBJ1-5,15,TRBV6-2/TRBV6-3,-,CASSWGGSGNQPQHF,TGTGCCAGCAGTTGGGGGGGCTCGGGCAATCAGCCCCAGCATTTT
-,TRBJ2-2,13,TRBV29-1,TRBD1,CSVGTGWTGELFF,TGCAGCGTAGGGACAGGGTGGACCGGGGAGCTGTTTTTT
-,TRBJ1-3,15,TRBV29-1,TRBD1,CSALGQPEIGNTIYF,TGCAGCGCATTGGGACAGCCCGAAATTGGAAACACCATATATTTT
few,TRBJ2-3,17,TRBV6-2/TRBV6-3,TRBD2,CASSFGTSGRITDTQYF,TGTGCCAGCAGTTTTGGGACTAGCGGTAGGATAACAGATACGCAGTATTTT
-,TRBJ2-5,14,TRBV6-2/TRBV6-3,-,CASSYTSLQETQYF,TGTGCCAGCAGTTACACGTCTCTGCAAGAGACCCAGTACTTC
few,TRBJ2-1,15,TRBV5-1,-,CASSLVPGDVYEQFF,TGCGCCAGCAGCTTGGTCCCAGGGGATGTATATGAGCAGTTCTTC
few,TRBJ2-1,14,TRBV20-1,-,CSAREPAIYNEQFF,TGCAGTGCTAGAGAACCCGCGATTTACAATGAGCAGTTCTTC
-,TRBJ2-1,15,TRBV24-1,TRBD2,CATSRAGVGYNEQFF,TGTGCCACCAGTCGAGCGGGAGTTGGTTACAATGAGCAGTTCTTC
few,TRBJ1-6,12,TRBV12-3/TRBV12-4,-,CASSPPGSPLHF,TGTGCCAGCAGCCCCCCGGGGTCACCCCTCCACTTT
few,TRBJ1-1,13,TRBV12-3/TRBV12-4,-,CASSGRANTEAFF,TGTGCCAGCAGCGGCCGGGCGAACACTGAAGCTTTCTTT
-,TRBJ1-5,13,TRBV6-5,-,CASSSRVSEPQHF,TGTGCCAGCAGTTCCCGGGTTTCTGAGCCCCAGCATTTT
-,TRBJ2-7,13,TRBV20-1,-,CSAPPTGTYEQYF,TGCAGTGCCCCACCCACAGGGACCTACGAGCAGTACTTC
few,TRBJ1-6,17,TRBV7-9,-,CASSFGRGGHSNSPLHF,TGTGCCAGCAGCTTTGGAAGGGGCGGTCACAGTAATTCACCCCTCCACTTT
-,TRBJ1-5,16,TRBV7-2,-,CASSLAADFSNQPQHF,TGTGCCAGCAGCTTAGCGGCAGATTTTAGCAATCAGCCCCAGCATTTT
few,TRBJ2-7,15,TRBV19,TRBD2,CASSAPGLPSYEQYF,TGTGCCAGTAGTGCGCCGGGACTACCCTCCTACGAGCAGTACTTC
-,TRBJ2-3,8,TRBV20-1,-,CGTDTQYF,TGCGGGACGGATACGCAGTATTTT
few,TRBJ2-1,15,TRBV7-9,TRBD2,CASSSSGRLSNEQFF,TGTGCCAGCAGCTCTAGCGGGAGACTCTCCAATGAGCAGTTCTTC
few,TRBJ2-2,15,TRBV12-3/TRBV12-4,-,CASSLAGTGTGELFF,TGTGCCAGCAGTTTAGCGGGGACGGGCACCGGGGAGCTGTTTTTT
-,TRBJ2-1,14,TRBV7-3,-,CASSKAALDNEQFF,TGTGCCAGCAGCAAGGCCGCCTTGGACAATGAGCAGTTCTTC
few,TRBJ2-1,16,TRBV2,TRBD1,CASSARQGASLNEQFF,TGTGCCAGCAGTGCCAGACAGGGCGCCAGCCTCAATGAGCAGTTCTTC